This T cell receptor (beta chain) was sequenced in a study of T cell repertoires in cytomegalovirus infection. Study-level results: HLA-C-restricted, CMV-specific TCR beta clonotypes were dominant ex vivo.

Between the trimmed V and J ends, which lost 5 bases and 9 bases, there was a span of 8 bases. Germline V gene data show CDR1 as MNHEY and CDR2 as SVGEGT. The CDR3 is made up of 11 amino acids. TCRdb used MiXCR to reprocess the reads, holding one entry per CDR3 protein. The sample carries about 570,000 distinct CDR3 sequences, roughly 43% recorded once. In its sample, this clonotype was seen once. The antigen remains undetermined. The sequencing used cultured PBMCs, collected from culture after CMV antigen stimulation. This sequence originates from a human donor in good health (CMV status not recorded). Some clones in this sample may be carry-over from other donors' samples. The chain employs TRBV6-2 or TRBV6-3 and TRBJ2-1; D uncertain. This CDR3 is CASSQVSEQFF. The DNA for the CDR3 is TGTGCCAGCAGTCAGGTTTCTGAGCAGTTCTTC.